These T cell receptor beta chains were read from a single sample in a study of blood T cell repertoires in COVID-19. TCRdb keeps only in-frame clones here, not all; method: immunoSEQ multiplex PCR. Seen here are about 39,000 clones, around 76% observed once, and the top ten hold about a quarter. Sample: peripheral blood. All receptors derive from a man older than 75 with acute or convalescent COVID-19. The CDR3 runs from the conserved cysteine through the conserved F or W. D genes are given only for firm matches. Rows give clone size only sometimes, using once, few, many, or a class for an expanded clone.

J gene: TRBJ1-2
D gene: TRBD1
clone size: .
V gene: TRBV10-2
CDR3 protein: CASSVTGDGYGYTF
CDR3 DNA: TGCGCCAGCAGTGTGACAGGGGATGGCTATGGCTACACCTTC

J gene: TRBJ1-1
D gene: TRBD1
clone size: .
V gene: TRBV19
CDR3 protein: CAVTGTGLNTEAFF
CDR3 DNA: TGTGCCGTCACCGGGACAGGGTTGAACACTGAAGCTTTCTTT

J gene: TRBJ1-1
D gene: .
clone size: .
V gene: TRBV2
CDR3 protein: CASRDKGPEAFF
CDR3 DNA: TGTGCCAGCAGAGACAAGGGGCCTGAAGCTTTCTTT

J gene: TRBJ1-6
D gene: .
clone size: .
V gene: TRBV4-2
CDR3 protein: CASSQDNYNSPLHF
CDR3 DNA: TGTGCCAGCAGCCAAGACAACTATAATTCACCCCTCCACTTT

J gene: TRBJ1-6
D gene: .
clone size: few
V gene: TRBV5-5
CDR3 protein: CASSLGAAGSGSPLHF
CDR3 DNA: TGTGCCAGCAGCTTGGGGGCCGCAGGGTCAGGTTCACCCCTCCACTTT

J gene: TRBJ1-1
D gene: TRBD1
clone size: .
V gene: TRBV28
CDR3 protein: CASRPTGGFTEAFF
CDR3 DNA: TGTGCCAGCAGGCCTACAGGGGGCTTCACTGAAGCTTTCTTT

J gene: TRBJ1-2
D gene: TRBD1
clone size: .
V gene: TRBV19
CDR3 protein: CASSADRGQNGYTF
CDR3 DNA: TGTGCCAGTAGTGCAGACAGGGGGCAGAATGGCTACACCTTC

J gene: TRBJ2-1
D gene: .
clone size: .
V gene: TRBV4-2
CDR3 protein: CASSQMGGNEQFF
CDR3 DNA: TGTGCCAGCAGCCAAATGGGAGGCAATGAGCAGTTCTTC

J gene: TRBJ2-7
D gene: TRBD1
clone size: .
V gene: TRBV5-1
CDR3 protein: CASSSGQVSYEQYF
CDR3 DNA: TGCGCCAGCAGCTCGGGACAGGTGTCCTACGAGCAGTACTTC

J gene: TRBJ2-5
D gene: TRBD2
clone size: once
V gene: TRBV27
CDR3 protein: CASSFGGRGETQYF
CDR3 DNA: TGTGCCAGCAGTTTCGGCGGGAGAGGTGAGACCCAGTACTTC

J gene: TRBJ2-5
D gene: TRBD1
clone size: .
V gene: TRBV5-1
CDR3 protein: CASSFKSTGGLETQYF
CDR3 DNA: TGCGCCAGCAGTTTCAAATCCACAGGGGGCTTGGAGACCCAGTACTTC

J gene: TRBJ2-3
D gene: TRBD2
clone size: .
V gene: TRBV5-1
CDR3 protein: CASIQTSGGPISTDTQYF
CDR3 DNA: TGCGCCAGCATCCAGACTAGCGGGGGGCCCATTAGCACAGATACGCAGTATTTT

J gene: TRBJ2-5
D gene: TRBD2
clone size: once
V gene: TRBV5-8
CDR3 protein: CASSLGSGGIETQYF
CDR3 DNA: TGTGCCAGCAGCTTGGGTAGCGGGGGAATCGAGACCCAGTACTTC

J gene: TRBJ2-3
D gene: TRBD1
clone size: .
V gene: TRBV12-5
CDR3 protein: CASGSGQGPDTQYF
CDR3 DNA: TGTGCTAGTGGTTCCGGACAGGGCCCAGATACGCAGTATTTT

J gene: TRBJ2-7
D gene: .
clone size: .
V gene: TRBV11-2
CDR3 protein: CASSFVNDEQYF
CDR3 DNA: TGTGCCAGCAGCTTCGTTAATGACGAGCAGTACTTC

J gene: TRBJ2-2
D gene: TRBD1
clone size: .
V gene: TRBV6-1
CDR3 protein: CASSARGTGNTGELFF
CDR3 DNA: TGTGCCAGCAGTGCCAGGGGGACAGGGAACACCGGGGAGCTGTTTTTT

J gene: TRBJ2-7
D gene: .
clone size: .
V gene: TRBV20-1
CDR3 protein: CSARTRYEQYF
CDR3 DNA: TGCAGTGCTAGGACTAGGTACGAGCAGTACTTC

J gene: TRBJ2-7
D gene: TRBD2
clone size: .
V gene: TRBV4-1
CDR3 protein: CASSHTLASGSAYEQYF
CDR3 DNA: TGCGCCAGCAGCCATACCTTGGCGAGCGGGAGCGCCTACGAGCAGTACTTC

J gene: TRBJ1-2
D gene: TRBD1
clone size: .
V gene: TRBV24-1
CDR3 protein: CATSDYRGSNYGYTF
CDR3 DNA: TGTGCCACCAGTGATTACAGGGGGAGTAACTATGGCTACACCTTC

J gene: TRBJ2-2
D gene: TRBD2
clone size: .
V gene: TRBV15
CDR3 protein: CATSRAAGGLGELFF
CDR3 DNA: TGTGCCACCAGCAGGGCAGCGGGGGGGCTCGGGGAGCTGTTTTTT

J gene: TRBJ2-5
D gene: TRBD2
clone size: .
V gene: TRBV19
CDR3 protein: CASSIGTSGSETQYF
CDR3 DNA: TGTGCCAGTAGTATCGGGACTAGCGGGAGCGAGACCCAGTACTTC

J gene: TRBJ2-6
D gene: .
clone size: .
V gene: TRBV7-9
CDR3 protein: CASSSPTGRTGANVLTF
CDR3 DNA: TGTGCCAGCAGCTCTCCGACAGGGAGGACTGGGGCCAACGTCCTGACTTTC

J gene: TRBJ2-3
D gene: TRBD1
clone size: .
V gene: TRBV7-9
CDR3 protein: CASSLSGQGTDTQYF
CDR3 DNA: TGTGCCAGCAGCTTAAGTGGACAGGGCACAGATACGCAGTATTTT

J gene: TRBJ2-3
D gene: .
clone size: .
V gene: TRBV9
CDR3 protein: CASSVSSSDTQYF
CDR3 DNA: TGTGCCAGCAGCGTGAGTAGCTCAGATACGCAGTATTTT

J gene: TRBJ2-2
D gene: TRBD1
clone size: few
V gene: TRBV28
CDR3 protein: CASSFLDRMTLLFF
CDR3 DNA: TGTGCCAGCAGTTTCCTGGACAGGATGACTTTGCTGTTTTTT

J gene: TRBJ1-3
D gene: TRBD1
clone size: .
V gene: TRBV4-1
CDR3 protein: CASSQGTGGGGNTIYF
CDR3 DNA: TGCGCCAGCAGCCAAGGCACAGGAGGGGGCGGAAACACCATATATTTT

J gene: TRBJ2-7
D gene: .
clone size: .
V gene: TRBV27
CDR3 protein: CASSLSRTYEQYF
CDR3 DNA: TGTGCCAGCAGTTTATCTAGAACGTACGAGCAGTACTTC

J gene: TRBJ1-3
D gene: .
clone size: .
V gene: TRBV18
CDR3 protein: CASSPPSVGRSGNTIYF
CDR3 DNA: TGTGCCAGCTCACCACCTTCTGTGGGCCGCTCTGGAAACACCATATATTTT

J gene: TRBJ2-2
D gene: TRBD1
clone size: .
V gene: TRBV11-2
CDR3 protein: CASSPQTGGTAGELFF
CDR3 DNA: TGTGCCAGCAGCCCCCAGACAGGGGGGACGGCCGGGGAGCTGTTTTTT

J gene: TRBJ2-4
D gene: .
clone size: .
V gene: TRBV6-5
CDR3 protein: CAAKGGDIQYF
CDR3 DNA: TGTGCCGCAAAAGGGGGGGACATTCAGTACTTC

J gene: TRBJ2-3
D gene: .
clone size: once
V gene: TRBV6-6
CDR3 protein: CASSPRPTLGLSTDTQYF
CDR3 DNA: TGTGCCAGCAGTCCCCGTCCGACGTTGGGACTTAGCACAGATACGCAGTATTTT

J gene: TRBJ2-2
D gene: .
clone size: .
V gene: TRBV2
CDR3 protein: CASSDSGLSSANTGELFF
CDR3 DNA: TGTGCCAGCAGTGATAGTGGACTATCCAGCGCGAACACCGGGGAGCTGTTTTTT